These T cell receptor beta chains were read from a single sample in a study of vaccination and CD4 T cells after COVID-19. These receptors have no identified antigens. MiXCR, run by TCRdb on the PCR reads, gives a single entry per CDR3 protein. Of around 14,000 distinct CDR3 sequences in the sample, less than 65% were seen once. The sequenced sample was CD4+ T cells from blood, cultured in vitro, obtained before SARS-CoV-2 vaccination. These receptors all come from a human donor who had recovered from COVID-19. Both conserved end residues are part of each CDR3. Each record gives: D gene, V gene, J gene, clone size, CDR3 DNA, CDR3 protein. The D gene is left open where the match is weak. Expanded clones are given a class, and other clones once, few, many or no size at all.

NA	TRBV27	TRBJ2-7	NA	TGTGCCAGCAGTTTAGGGTTCCCGGGACGGAACTACGAGCAGTACTTC	CASSLGFPGRNYEQYF
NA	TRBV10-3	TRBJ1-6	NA	TGTGCCATCAGTGGAGCCAGGGACAACAATTCACCCCTCCACTTT	CAISGARDNNSPLHF
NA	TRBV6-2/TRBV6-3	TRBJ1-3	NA	TGTGCCAGCACCGACAACGGAAACACCATATATTTT	CASTDNGNTIYF
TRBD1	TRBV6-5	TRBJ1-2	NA	TGTGCCAGCAGTTACCGCGGACAGGGCGCCTATGGCTACACCTTC	CASSYRGQGAYGYTF
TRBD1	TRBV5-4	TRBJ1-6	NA	TGTGCCAGCAGCCCAACAGGGGATTGGCGCTCACCCCTCCACTTT	CASSPTGDWRSPLHF
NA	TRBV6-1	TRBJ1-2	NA	TGTGCCAGCAGCGGACCACCCCTAGAGGCTAGCTCCTATGGCTACACCTTC	CASSGPPLEASSYGYTF
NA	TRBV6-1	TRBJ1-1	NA	TGTGCCAGCAGTGGGGCAGCCCAAGGTGTTTCTGAAGCTTTCTTT	CASSGAAQGVSEAFF
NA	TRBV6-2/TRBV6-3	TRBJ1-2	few	TGTGCCAGCAGTTACAAACGGGACTCTGGCTACACCTTC	CASSYKRDSGYTF
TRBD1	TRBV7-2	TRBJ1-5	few	TGTGCCAGCAGCTTCGGACAGGGCGAGCAGCCCCAGCATTTT	CASSFGQGEQPQHF
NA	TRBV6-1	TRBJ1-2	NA	TGTGCCAGCAGTCCAGACGGGTCTAACTATGGCTACACCTTC	CASSPDGSNYGYTF
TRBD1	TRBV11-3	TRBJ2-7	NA	TGTGCCAGCAGCCCGCCGGACAGGGTATGGACCTACGAGCAGTACTTC	CASSPPDRVWTYEQYF
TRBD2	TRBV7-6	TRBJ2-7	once	TGTGCCAGCAGCCCTGCACGGGGGGTCGAGCAGTACTTC	CASSPARGVEQYF
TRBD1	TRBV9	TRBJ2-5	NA	TGTGCCAGCAGCGCCCGGGACAGTGGTAGGGAGACCCAGTACTTC	CASSARDSGRETQYF
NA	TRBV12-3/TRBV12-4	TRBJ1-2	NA	TGTGCCAGCAGTCGGTCCGGGGACTATGGCTACACCTTC	CASSRSGDYGYTF
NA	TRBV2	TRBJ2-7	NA	TGTGCCAGCAGTGAACCCGGACTTCCCTACGAGCAGTACTTC	CASSEPGLPYEQYF
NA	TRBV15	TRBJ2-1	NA	TGTGCCACCAGCAGAGGGGCGGGAAGTGAGCAGTTCTTC	CATSRGAGSEQFF
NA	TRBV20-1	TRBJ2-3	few	TGCAGTGCTACATATGCTTACACAGATACGCAGTATTTT	CSATYAYTDTQYF
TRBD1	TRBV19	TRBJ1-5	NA	TGTGCCAGTAGGTTGGGACAGGGGGCCCGACAGCCCCAGCATTTT	CASRLGQGARQPQHF
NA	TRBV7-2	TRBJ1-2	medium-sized	TGTGCCAGCAGCCCCAGAGGTCCCGGGACACTTTTTGGCTACACCTTC	CASSPRGPGTLFGYTF
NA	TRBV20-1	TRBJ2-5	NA	TGCAGTGCTAGGAGACAGTACCAAGAGACCCAGTACTTC	CSARRQYQETQYF
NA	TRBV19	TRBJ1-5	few	TGTGCCAGTACCCCGGATAGGTATCAGCCCCAGCATTTT	CASTPDRYQPQHF
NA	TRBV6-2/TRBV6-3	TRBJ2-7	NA	TGTGCCAGCAGTTACGAGGGGCCCACTATCCACGAGCAGTACTTC	CASSYEGPTIHEQYF
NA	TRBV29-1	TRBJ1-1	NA	TGCAGCGTTGAATGGGACACCCACGGCACTGAAGCTTTCTTT	CSVEWDTHGTEAFF
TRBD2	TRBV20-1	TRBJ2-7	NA	TGCAGTGCCTCTAGCGGGAGAGAGGGGTCGATCAACGAGCAGTACTTC	CSASSGREGSINEQYF
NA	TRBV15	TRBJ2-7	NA	TGTGCCACCAGCAGAGTTTCCGGGACTGGGGGTGTTGAGCAGTACTTC	CATSRVSGTGGVEQYF